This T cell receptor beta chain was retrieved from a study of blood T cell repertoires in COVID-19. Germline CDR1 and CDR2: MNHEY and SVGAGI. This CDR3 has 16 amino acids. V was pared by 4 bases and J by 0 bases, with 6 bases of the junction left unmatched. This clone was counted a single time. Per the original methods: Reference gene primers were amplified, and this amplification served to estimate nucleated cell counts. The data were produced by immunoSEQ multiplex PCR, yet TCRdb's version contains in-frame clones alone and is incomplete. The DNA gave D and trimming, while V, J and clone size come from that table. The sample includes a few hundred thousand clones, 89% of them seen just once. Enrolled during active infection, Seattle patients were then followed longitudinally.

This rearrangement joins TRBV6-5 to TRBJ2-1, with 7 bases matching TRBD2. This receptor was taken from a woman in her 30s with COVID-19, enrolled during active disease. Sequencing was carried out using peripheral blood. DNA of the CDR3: TGTGCCAGCAGTTTCCGACTAGCCCTCTCCTACAATGAGCAGTTCTTC. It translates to CASSFRLALSYNEQFF.